Listed here are 7 T cell receptor beta chains from one sample, sequenced in a study of T cell responses to AZD1222 COVID-19 vaccine. Data came from immunoSEQ multiplex PCR; TCRdb stores just in-frame clones and leaves some out. The data contain under 200,000 clones, roughly nine tenths of them singletons. The material sequenced was peripheral blood, taken on day 0 of AZD1222 vaccination. The receptor source for this set is an adult in good health.

The chain joins TRBV4-3 to TRBJ1-1; D gene unclear. Germline V lookup: CDR1 LGHNA, CDR2 YSLEER. With 1 base removed from V and 2 bases from J, the gap between germline ends came to 11 bases. This CDR3 has 15 amino acids. DNA of the CDR3: TGCGCCAGCAGCCAAGGTCTTCACTTAAACACTGAAGCTTTCTTT. It encodes CASSQGLHLNTEAFF.

The chain employs TRBV9 and TRBJ2-7; 8 nucleotides line up with TRBD1. The germline gives CDR1 SGDLS, CDR2 YYNGEE. The CDR3 is 13 amino acids. V lost 0 bases to trimming and J lost 6 bases; unmatched junction nucleotides: 2. This chain's CDR3 is CASSVGTGSEQYF. The DNA for the CDR3 is TGTGCCAGCAGCGTAGGGACAGGGTCCGAGCAGTACTTC.

V gene TRBV12-3 or TRBV12-4 combines with J gene TRBJ1-1; D not certain. CDR3 length: 13 residues. V lost 1 base, J lost 5 bases, and 8 bases lay in between. CDR3 in amino acids: CASSLGGRTEAFF. The CDR3 DNA reads as TGTGCCAGCAGTTTAGGGGGTCGGACTGAAGCTTTCTTT.

The chain combines TRBV11-2 with TRBJ1-1, with D possibly being TRBD1 (5 bases). Trimming removed 11 bases from V and 1 base from J, with 11 bases in between. CDR3 length equals 12 residues. Germline CDR1 SGHAT, CDR2 FQNNGV. Written as DNA, the CDR3 is TGTGCCTCCGACAGACCGAACACTGAAGCTTTCTTT. Translating it yields CASDRPNTEAFF.

The chain combines TRBV27 with TRBJ2-2; 9 nucleotides align to TRBD1. V was pared by 4 bases and J by 1 base, with 4 bases of the junction left unmatched. CDR1 and CDR2 from the germline V gene are MNHEY and SMNVEV (reference sequence). This CDR3 has 16 amino acids. For the CDR3, the DNA is TGTGCCAGCAGTTCGACAGGGGGAAGGAACACCGGGGAGCTGTTTTTT. It codes for CASSSTGGRNTGELFF.

The chain carries TRBV11-2 and TRBJ2-7; 11 bases agree with TRBD2. Germline CDR1 and CDR2: SGHAT and FQNNGV. The V gene end was trimmed by 5 bases and the J gene end by 0 bases; junction bases not matched to a gene: 9. This CDR3 spans 17 amino acids. The CDR3 loop is CASSTPRTSGPSYEQYF. In DNA, the CDR3 is TGTGCCAGCAGCACTCCGCGGACTAGCGGGCCCTCCTACGAGCAGTACTTC.

The chain links TRBV6-1 to TRBJ1-2; D remains unclear. The germline gives CDR1 MNHNS, CDR2 SASEGT. This CDR3 region has 14 residues. Trimming stripped 1 base from V and 8 bases from J, with 14 bases between. DNA of the CDR3: TGTGCCAGCAGTGAAGGGGAGGGAGCGGGAGGCTACACCTTC. This sequence encodes CASSEGEGAGGYTF.